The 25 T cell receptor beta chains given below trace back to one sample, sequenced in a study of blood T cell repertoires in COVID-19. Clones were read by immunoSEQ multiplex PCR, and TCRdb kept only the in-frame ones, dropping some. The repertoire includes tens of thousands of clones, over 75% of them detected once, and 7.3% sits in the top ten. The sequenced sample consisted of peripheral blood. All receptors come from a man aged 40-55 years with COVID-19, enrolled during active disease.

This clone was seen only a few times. The CDR3 loop is CASSTRSGTGKNSYEQYF. The CDR3 region has the DNA TGTGCCAGCAGCACTCGATCCGGGACAGGGAAAAACTCCTACGAGCAGTACTTC. V usage is TRBV9 and J usage is TRBJ2-7; 9 nucleotides agree with TRBD1. Germline-derived CDR1 and CDR2 are SGDLS and YYNGEE. The ends lost 4 bases at V and 0 bases at J; junction bases unmatched: 14. CDR3 length: 18 residues.

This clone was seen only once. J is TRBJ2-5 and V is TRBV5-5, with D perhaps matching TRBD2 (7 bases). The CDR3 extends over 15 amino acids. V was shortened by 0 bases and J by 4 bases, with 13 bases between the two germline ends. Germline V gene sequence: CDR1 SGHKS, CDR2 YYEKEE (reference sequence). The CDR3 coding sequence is TGTGCCAGCAGCTTGGGGGGGCTAGCGGTAGAGACCCAGTACTTC. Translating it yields CASSLGGLAVETQYF.

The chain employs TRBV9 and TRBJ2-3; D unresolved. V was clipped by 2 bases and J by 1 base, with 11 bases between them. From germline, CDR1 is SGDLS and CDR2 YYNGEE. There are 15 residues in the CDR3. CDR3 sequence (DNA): TGTGCCAGCAGCGTGTCCCTTAAGCGCACAGATACGCAGTATTTT. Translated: CASSVSLKRTDTQYF.

Written as DNA, the CDR3 is TGTGCCAGCAGCTCGACTAGCGGGGGGGCCGGGAACCCCACAGATACGCAGTATTTT. Protein sequence: CASSSTSGGAGNPTDTQYF. V and J are TRBV7-9 and TRBJ2-3; the match to TRBD2 covers 14 bases. The CDR3 length is 19 residues. Germline V lookup: CDR1 SEHNR, CDR2 FQNEAQ (reference sequence). The ends lost 4 bases at V and 2 bases at J; junction bases unmatched: 11.

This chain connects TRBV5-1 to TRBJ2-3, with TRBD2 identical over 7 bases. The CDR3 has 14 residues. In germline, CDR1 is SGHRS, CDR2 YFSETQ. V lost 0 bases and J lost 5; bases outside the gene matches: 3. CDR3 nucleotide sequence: TGCGCCAGCAGCTTGGGCGGGGGAGAAGATACGCAGTATTTT. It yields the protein CASSLGGGEDTQYF.

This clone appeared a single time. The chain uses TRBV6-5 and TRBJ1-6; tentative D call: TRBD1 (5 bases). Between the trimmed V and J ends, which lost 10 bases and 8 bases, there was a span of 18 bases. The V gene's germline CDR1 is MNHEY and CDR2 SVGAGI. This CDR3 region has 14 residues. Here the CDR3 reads CAIPGPRGDSPLHF. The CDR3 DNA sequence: TGTGCCATACCGGGACCCCGCGGGGATTCACCCCTCCACTTT.

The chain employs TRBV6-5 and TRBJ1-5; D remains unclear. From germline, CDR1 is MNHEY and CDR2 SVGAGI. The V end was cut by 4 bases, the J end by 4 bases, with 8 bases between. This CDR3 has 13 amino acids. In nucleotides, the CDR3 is TGTGCCAGCAGTTCTTTGGAGAATCAGCCCCAGCATTTT. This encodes CASSSLENQPQHF.

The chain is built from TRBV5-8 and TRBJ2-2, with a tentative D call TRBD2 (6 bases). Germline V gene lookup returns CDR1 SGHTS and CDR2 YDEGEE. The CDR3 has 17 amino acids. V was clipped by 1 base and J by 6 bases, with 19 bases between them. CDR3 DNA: TGTGCCAGCAGCTTGCCCGGGACTGGGCGAGTCGCCGGGGAGCTGTTTTTT. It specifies CASSLPGTGRVAGELFF. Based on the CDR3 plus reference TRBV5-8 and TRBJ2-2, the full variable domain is EAGVTQSPTHLIKTRGQQATLRCSPISGHTSVYWYQQALGLGLQFLLWYDEGEERNRGNFPPRFSGRQFPNYSSELNVNALELEDSALYLCASSLPGTGRVAGELFFGEGSRLTVL.

The CDR3 reads CSASLRGEVGYTF. Written as DNA, the CDR3 is TGCAGTGCTAGTCTCAGGGGGGAAGTTGGCTACACCTTC. The chain employs TRBV20-1 and TRBJ1-2; 7 bases are shared with TRBD1. The CDR3 covers 13 residues. The junction had 8 bases not matched to a gene; V was cut back by 3 bases and J by 7 bases. The germline V gene has CDR1 DFQATT and CDR2 SNEGSKA (reference sequence).

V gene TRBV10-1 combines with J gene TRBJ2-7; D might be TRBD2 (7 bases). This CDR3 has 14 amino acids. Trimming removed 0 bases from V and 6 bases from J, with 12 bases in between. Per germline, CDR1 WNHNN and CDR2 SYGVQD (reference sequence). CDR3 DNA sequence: TGCGCCAGCAGTGAGTCGGGGGGGCACGGCGAGCAGTACTTC. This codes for CASSESGGHGEQYF.

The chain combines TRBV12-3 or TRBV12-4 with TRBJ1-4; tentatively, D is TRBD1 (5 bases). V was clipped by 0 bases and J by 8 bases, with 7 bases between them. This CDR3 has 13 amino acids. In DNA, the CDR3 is TGTGCCAGCAGTTTAGCAGGGGCGGAAAAACTGTTTTTT. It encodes CASSLAGAEKLFF.

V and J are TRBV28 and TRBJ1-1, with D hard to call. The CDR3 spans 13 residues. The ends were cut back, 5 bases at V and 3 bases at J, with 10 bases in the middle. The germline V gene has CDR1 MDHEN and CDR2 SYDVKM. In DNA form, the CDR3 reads TGTGCCAGCAGTGGGCCCTCGCACACTGAAGCTTTCTTT. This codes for CASSGPSHTEAFF.

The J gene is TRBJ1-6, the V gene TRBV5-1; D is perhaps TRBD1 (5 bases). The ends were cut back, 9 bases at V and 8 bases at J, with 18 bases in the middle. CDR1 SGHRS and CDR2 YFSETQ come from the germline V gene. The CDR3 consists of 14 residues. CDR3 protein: CATSPGTGDSPLHF. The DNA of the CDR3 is TGCGCCACCTCACCAGGGACGGGAGATTCACCCCTCCACTTT.

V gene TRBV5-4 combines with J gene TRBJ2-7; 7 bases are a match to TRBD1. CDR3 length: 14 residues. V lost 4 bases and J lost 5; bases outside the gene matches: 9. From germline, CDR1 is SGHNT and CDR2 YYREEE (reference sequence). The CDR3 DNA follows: TGTGCCAGCAGCCGTCTTGACAGGGCTAACGAGCAGTACTTC. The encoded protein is CASSRLDRANEQYF.

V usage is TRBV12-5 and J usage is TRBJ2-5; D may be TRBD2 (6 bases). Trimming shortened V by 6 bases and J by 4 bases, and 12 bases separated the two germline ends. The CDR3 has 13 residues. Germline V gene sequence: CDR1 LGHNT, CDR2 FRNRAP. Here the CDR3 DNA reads TGTGCTAGTGGCCCGACGGAGGGAGAGACCCAGTACTTC. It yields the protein CASGPTEGETQYF. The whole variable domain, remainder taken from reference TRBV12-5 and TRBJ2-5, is DARVTQTPRHKVTEMGQEVTMRCQPILGHNTVFWYRQTMMQGLELLAYFRNRAPLDDSGMPKDRFSAEMPDATLATLKIQPSEPRDSAVYFCASGPTEGETQYFGPGTRLLVL.

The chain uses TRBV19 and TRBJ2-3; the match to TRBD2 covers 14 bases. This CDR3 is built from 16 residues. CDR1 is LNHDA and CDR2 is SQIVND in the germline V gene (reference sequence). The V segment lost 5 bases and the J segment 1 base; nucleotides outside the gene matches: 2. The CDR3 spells CASSPGLAGGTDTQYF. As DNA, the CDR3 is TGTGCCAGTAGTCCGGGACTAGCGGGGGGCACAGATACGCAGTATTTT.

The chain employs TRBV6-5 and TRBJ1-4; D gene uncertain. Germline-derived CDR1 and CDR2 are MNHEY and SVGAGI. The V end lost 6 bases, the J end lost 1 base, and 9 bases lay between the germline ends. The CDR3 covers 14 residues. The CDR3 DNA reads TGTGCCAGCAGCCACGAGGGAACTAATGAAAAACTGTTTTTT. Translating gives CASSHEGTNEKLFF.

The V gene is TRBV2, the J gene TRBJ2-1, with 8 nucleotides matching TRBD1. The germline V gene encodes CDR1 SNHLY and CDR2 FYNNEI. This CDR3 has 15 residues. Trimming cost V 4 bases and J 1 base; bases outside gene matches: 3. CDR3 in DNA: TGTGCCAGCAGTGCAGGGGGCGTTTCCTACAATGAGCAGTTCTTC. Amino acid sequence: CASSAGGVSYNEQFF.

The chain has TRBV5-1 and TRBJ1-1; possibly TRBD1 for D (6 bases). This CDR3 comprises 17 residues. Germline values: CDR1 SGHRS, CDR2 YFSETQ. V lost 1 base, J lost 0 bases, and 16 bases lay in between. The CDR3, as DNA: TGCGCCAGCAGCTTGTTACCCCGGACAGAAATGAACACTGAAGCTTTCTTT. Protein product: CASSLLPRTEMNTEAFF.

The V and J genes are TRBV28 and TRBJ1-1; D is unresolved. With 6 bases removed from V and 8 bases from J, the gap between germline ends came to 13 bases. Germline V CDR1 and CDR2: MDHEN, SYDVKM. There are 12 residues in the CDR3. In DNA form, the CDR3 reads TGTGCCAGCAGCCTTAATTTCCTAGAAGCTTTCTTT. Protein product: CASSLNFLEAFF.

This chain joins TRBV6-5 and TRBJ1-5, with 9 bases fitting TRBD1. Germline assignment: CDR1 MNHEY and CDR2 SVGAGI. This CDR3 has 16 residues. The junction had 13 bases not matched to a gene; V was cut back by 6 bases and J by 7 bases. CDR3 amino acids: CASSYTGTGLRQPQHF. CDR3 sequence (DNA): TGTGCCAGCAGCTACACGGGGACAGGGCTGCGGCAGCCCCAGCATTTT.

CDR3 residues: CASSLEGDTEAFF. The CDR3, as DNA: TGTGCCAGCAGCCTCGAGGGGGACACTGAAGCTTTCTTT. The chain uses TRBV6-5 and TRBJ1-1, with D perhaps matching TRBD1 (6 bases). The CDR3 covers 13 residues. V lost 6 bases and J 3 bases, leaving 11 bases between the germline ends. The V gene's germline CDR1 is MNHEY and CDR2 SVGAGI.

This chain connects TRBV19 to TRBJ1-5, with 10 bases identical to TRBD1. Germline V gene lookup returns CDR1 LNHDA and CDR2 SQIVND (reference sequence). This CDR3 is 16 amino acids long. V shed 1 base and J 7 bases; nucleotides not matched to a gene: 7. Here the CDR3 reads CASSIAPTGGGQPQHF. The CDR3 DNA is TGTGCCAGTAGTATAGCTCCGACAGGGGGCGGGCAGCCCCAGCATTTT. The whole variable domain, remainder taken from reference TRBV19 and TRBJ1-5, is DGGITQSPKYLFRKEGQNVTLSCEQNLNHDAMYWYRQDPGQGLRLIYYSQIVNDFQKGDIAEGYSVSREKKESFPLTVTSAQKNPTAFYLCASSIAPTGGGQPQHFGDGTRLSIL.

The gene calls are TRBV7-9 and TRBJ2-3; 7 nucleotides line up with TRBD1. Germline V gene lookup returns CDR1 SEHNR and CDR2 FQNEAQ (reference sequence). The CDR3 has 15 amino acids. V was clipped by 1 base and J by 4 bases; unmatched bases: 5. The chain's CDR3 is CASSLVLTGADTQYF. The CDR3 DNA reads TGTGCCAGCAGCTTAGTACTCACAGGGGCAGATACGCAGTATTTT.

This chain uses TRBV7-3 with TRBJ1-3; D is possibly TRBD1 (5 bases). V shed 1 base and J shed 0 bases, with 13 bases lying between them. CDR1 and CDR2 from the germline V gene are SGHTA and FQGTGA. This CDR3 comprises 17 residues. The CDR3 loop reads CASSLNPPQGSGNTIYF. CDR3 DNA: TGTGCCAGCAGCTTAAACCCCCCTCAGGGCTCTGGAAACACCATATATTTT.